One sample yielded the 13 T cell receptor beta chains listed below, sequenced in a study of blood T cell repertoires in COVID-19. The protocol was immunoSEQ multiplex PCR, while the TCRdb copy is restricted to in-frame clones and leaves out a portion. The repertoire holds 140,000 or so clones, with 60% to 85% as singletons. The sequenced material came from peripheral blood. The receptors come from a woman aged 55-70 years with acute or convalescent COVID-19.

The chain combines TRBV20-1 with TRBJ2-3, with 10 bases identical to TRBD2. V trimming: 3 bases; J trimming: 2 bases; junction bases outside the gene matches: 5. This CDR3 comprises 15 residues. Germline V CDR1 and CDR2: DFQATT, SNEGSKA (reference sequence). CDR3 in DNA: TGCAGTGCTAGTGCTCTAGCGGGGGCCACAGATACGCAGTATTTT. Amino acid sequence: CSASALAGATDTQYF.

The chain uses TRBV7-8 and TRBJ1-6; 7 bases agree with TRBD1. Germline CDR1 SGHVS, CDR2 FQNEAQ. The J segment lost 5 bases and the V segment lost 5 bases, leaving 6 bases of the junction unmatched. The CDR3 loop spans 15 amino acids. The CDR3 spells CASSLLQGNNSPLHF. The DNA of the CDR3 is TGTGCCAGCAGCCTACTACAGGGGAATAATTCACCCCTCCACTTT. The variable domain in full, completed from reference TRBV7-8 and TRBJ1-6, reads GAGVSQSPRYKVAKRGQDVALRCDPISGHVSLFWYQQALGQGPEFLTYFQNEAQLDKSGLPSDRFFAERPEGSVSTLKIQRTQQEDSAVYLCASSLLQGNNSPLHFGNGTRLTVT.

The gene calls are TRBV28 and TRBJ2-3, with 10 bases identical to TRBD1. This CDR3 spans 15 amino acids. The V gene end was trimmed by 6 bases and the J gene end by 5 bases; junction bases not matched to a gene: 8. Looked up from germline, CDR1 is MDHEN and CDR2 is SYDVKM. The CDR3 loop reads CASRGDGTGEDTQYF. The CDR3 DNA reads as TGTGCCAGCAGGGGGGATGGGACAGGGGAAGATACGCAGTATTTT.

The rearrangement joins TRBV28 to TRBJ2-1, with 9 bases lining up with TRBD2. After removal of 6 bases from V and 5 bases from J, the junction contained 8 bases not matched to a gene. CDR3 length: 15 amino acids. From germline, CDR1 is MDHEN and CDR2 SYDVKM. CDR3 bases: TGTGCCAGCAGCAAAGCGGGAGGACCACACAATGAGCAGTTCTTC. It yields the protein CASSKAGGPHNEQFF.

This chain uses TRBV19 with TRBJ2-5; 7 bases match TRBD2. Trimming took 5 bases from V and 4 from J; bases not matched to a gene: 7. The CDR3 loop spans 14 amino acids. Germline values: CDR1 LNHDA, CDR2 SQIVND (reference sequence). CDR3 sequence (DNA): TGTGCCAGTAGTGGTAGCGGGTTTCTAGAGACCCAGTACTTC. Translating gives CASSGSGFLETQYF. Drawing the rest from reference TRBV19 and TRBJ2-5, the complete variable domain is DGGITQSPKYLFRKEGQNVTLSCEQNLNHDAMYWYRQDPGQGLRLIYYSQIVNDFQKGDIAEGYSVSREKKESFPLTVTSAQKNPTAFYLCASSGSGFLETQYFGPGTRLLVL.

This clone was counted a single time. The chain couples TRBV7-9 to TRBJ1-4, with a possible D match to TRBD1 (6 bases). This CDR3 spans 18 amino acids. Trimming shortened V by 0 bases and J by 1 base, and 15 bases separated the two germline ends. CDR1 and CDR2 (germline): SEHNR, FQNEAQ (reference sequence). Here the CDR3 DNA reads TGTGCCAGCAGCTTAGCGAGGTCAGGGGTCGGAACTAATGAAAAACTGTTTTTT. Amino acid sequence: CASSLARSGVGTNEKLFF.

The chain employs TRBV9 and TRBJ1-1, with 7 bases matching TRBD1. Trimming at V came to 3 bases and at J to 4 bases, leaving 12 bases not matched to a gene. Germline loops: CDR1 SGDLS, CDR2 YYNGEE. The CDR3 spans 16 residues. The CDR3 here is CASSALTGSGSTEAFF. CDR3 DNA sequence: TGTGCCAGCAGCGCCTTGACAGGGTCAGGGTCCACTGAAGCTTTCTTT.

The chain is built from TRBV12-3 or TRBV12-4 and TRBJ2-1; 7 bases align to TRBD2. The CDR3 contains 13 residues. The junction had 1 base not matched to a gene; V was cut back by 3 bases and J by 5 bases. In DNA, the CDR3 is TGTGCCAGCAGTTTGAGCGGGAACAATGAGCAGTTCTTC. Encoded protein: CASSLSGNNEQFF.

V and J are TRBV19 and TRBJ2-2; 10 bases line up with TRBD2. In germline, CDR1 is LNHDA, CDR2 SQIVND (reference sequence). This CDR3 has 15 amino acids. V lost 3 bases and J lost 5; bases outside the gene matches: 3. The CDR3 loop is CASSILAGATGELFF. For the CDR3, the DNA is TGTGCCAGTAGTATCCTAGCGGGAGCGACCGGGGAGCTGTTTTTT.

This clone was observed a handful of times. V usage is TRBV28 and J usage is TRBJ1-1; D may be TRBD1 (5 bases). The V gene lost 1 base and the J gene lost 4 bases, with 13 bases spanning the gap. From germline, CDR1 is MDHEN and CDR2 SYDVKM. The CDR3 length is 15 residues. CDR3 in DNA: TGTGCCAGCAGTTTATTCCGGCAGGGTGGCACTGAAGCTTTCTTT. Translation: CASSLFRQGGTEAFF.

This chain links TRBV28 with TRBJ2-2; D is perhaps TRBD1 (5 bases). Looked up from germline, CDR1 is MDHEN and CDR2 is SYDVKM. This CDR3 comprises 16 residues. The V end was cut by 2 bases, the J end by 4 bases, with 14 bases between. In DNA form, the CDR3 reads TGTGCCAGCAGTTTACATCGGACACGCCTCACCGGGGAGCTGTTTTTT. Its translation: CASSLHRTRLTGELFF. Combining the CDR3 with reference TRBV28 and TRBJ2-2 gives the whole variable domain DVKVTQSSRYLVKRTGEKVFLECVQDMDHENMFWYRQDPGLGLRLIYFSYDVKMKEKGDIPEGYSVSREKKERFSLILESASTNQTSMYLCASSLHRTRLTGELFFGEGSRLTVL.

The chain uses TRBV5-4 and TRBJ2-5; D unclear. The CDR3 runs to 12 residues. Deletions cut 4 bases from V and 4 bases from J, with 8 bases between. Per germline, CDR1 SGHNT and CDR2 YYREEE (reference sequence). This CDR3 reads CASSPPGETQYF. The DNA for the CDR3 is TGTGCCAGCAGCCCTCCAGGAGAGACCCAGTACTTC.

In this sample, this clone turned up a few times. The chain uses TRBV5-4 and TRBJ1-1; D not resolved. V shed 2 bases and J shed 3 bases, with 14 bases lying between them. CDR1 is SGHNT and CDR2 is YYREEE in the germline V gene (reference sequence). The CDR3 is 15 amino acids. CDR3 coding DNA: TGTGCCAGCAGCTTAATAAGGCGCGCGGACACTGAAGCTTTCTTT. It is translated as CASSLIRRADTEAFF.